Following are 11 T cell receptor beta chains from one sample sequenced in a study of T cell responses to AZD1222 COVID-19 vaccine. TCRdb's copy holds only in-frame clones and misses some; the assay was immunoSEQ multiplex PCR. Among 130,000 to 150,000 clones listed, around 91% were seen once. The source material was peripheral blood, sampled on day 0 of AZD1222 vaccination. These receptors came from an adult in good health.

CDR3 protein: CASSLLPKNTEAFF. The CDR3 nucleotides read TGCGCCAGCAGCTTACTCCCCAAGAACACTGAAGCTTTCTTT. The chain employs TRBV5-1 and TRBJ1-1, with D unresolved. V gave up 2 bases and J gave up 1 base, with 9 bases separating them. CDR1 is SGHRS, CDR2 YFSETQ, per germline. The CDR3 sequence is 14 residues long.

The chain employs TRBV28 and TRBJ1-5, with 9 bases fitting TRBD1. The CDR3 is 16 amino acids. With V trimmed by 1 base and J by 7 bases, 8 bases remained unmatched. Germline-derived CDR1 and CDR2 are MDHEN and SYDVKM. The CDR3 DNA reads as TGTGCCAGCAGTTTATTAGGACAGGGGAGTTGGCAGCCCCAGCATTTT. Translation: CASSLLGQGSWQPQHF.

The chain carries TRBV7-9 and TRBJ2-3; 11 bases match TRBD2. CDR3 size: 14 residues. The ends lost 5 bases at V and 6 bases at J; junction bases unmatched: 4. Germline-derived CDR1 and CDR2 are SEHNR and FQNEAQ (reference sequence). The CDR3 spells CASSLRTSGDTQYF. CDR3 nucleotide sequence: TGTGCCAGCAGCCTACGGACTAGCGGGGATACGCAGTATTTT.

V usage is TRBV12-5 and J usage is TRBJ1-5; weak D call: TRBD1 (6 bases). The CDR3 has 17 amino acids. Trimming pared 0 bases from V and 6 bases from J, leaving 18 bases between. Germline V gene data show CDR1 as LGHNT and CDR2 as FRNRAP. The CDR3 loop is CASGLVRLGGAGQPQHF. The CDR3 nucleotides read TGTGCTAGTGGTTTGGTACGACTGGGGGGGGCCGGTCAGCCCCAGCATTTT.

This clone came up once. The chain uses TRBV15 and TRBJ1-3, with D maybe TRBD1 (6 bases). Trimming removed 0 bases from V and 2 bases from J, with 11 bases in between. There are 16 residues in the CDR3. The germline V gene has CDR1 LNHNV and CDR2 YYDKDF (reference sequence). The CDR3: CATSREVSGAGNTIYF. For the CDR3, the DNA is TGTGCCACCAGCAGAGAAGTCTCAGGGGCTGGAAACACCATATATTTT.

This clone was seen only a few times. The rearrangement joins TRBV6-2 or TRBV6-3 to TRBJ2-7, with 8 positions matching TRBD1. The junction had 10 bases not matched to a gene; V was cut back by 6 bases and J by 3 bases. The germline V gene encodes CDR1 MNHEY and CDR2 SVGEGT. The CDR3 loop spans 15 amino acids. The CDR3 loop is CASSLTGVRIYEQYF. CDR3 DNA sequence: TGTGCCAGCAGCCTGACAGGGGTGCGTATCTACGAGCAGTACTTC.

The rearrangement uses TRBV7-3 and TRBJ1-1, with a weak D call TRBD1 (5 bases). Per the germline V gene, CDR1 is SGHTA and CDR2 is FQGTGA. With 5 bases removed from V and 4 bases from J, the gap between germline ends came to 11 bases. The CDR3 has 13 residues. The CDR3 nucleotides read TGTGCCAGCAGCCGTACTAGGGGCACTGAAGCTTTCTTT. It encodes CASSRTRGTEAFF.

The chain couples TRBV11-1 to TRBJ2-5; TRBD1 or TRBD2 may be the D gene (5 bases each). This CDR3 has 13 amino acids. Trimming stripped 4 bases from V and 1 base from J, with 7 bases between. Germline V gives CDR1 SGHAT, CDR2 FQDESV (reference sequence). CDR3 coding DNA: TGTGCCAGCAGCTGGGACGGCCAAGAGACCCAGTACTTC. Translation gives CASSWDGQETQYF.

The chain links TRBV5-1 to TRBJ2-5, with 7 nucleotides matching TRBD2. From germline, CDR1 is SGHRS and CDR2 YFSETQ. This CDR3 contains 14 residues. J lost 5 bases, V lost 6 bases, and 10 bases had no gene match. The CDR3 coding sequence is TGCGCCAGCACCCTGGGGGGGGGTCGCGAGACCCAGTACTTC. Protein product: CASTLGGGRETQYF. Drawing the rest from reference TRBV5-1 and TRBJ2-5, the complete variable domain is KAGVTQTPRYLIKTRGQQVTLSCSPISGHRSVSWYQQTPGQGLQFLFEYFSETQRNKGNFPGRFSGRQFSNSRSEMNVSTLELGDSALYLCASTLGGGRETQYFGPGTRLLVL.

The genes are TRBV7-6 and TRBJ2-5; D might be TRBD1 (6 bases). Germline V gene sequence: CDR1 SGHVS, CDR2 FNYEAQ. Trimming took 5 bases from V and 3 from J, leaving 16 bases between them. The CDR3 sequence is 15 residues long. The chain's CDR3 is CASSPPDSLKETQYF. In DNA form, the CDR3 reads TGTGCCAGCAGCCCCCCGGACAGTTTAAAAGAGACCCAGTACTTC.

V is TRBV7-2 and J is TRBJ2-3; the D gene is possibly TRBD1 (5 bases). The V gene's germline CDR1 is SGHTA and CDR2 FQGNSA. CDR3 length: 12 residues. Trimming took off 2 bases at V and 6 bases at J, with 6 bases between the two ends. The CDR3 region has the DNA TGTGCCAGCAGCTTAAAGGGGGATACGCAGTATTTT. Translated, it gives CASSLKGDTQYF.